Listed here are 13 T cell receptor beta chains from one sample, sequenced in a study of blood T cell repertoires in COVID-19. Clones were sequenced by immunoSEQ multiplex PCR, and TCRdb holds only the in-frame ones, with some missing. The sample consists of hundreds of thousands of clones, roughly nine tenths of them appearing once. The sequencing input was peripheral blood. The receptor set was obtained from a woman aged 50 to 60 who had recovered from COVID-19.

The chain recombines TRBV19 with TRBJ1-5; 7 bases are a match to TRBD1. From germline, CDR1 is LNHDA and CDR2 SQIVND (reference sequence). V gave up 5 bases and J gave up 7 bases; unmatched junction bases: 8. The CDR3 length is 14 residues. CDR3 bases: TGTGCCAGTAGTCCCCCACAGGGGCGACAGCCCCAGCATTTT. It codes for CASSPPQGRQPQHF. Drawing the rest from reference TRBV19 and TRBJ1-5, the complete variable domain is DGGITQSPKYLFRKEGQNVTLSCEQNLNHDAMYWYRQDPGQGLRLIYYSQIVNDFQKGDIAEGYSVSREKKESFPLTVTSAQKNPTAFYLCASSPPQGRQPQHFGDGTRLSIL.

V gene TRBV30 combines with J gene TRBJ2-2, with 8 bases fitting TRBD1. The CDR3 is 13 amino acids. The V gene's germline CDR1 is GTSNPN and CDR2 SVGIG (reference sequence). J gave up 4 bases and V 7 bases, and 5 bases lay outside the gene matches. The CDR3 sequence: CAFGTGLTGELFF. The CDR3, as DNA: TGTGCCTTCGGGACAGGACTCACCGGGGAGCTGTTTTTT.

The chain uses TRBV30 and TRBJ1-2; D call uncertain. There are 12 residues in the CDR3. The germline gives CDR1 GTSNPN, CDR2 SVGIG (reference sequence). Trimming removed 6 bases at V and 6 bases at J, with 14 bases between. CDR3 region: CACDTFNDGYTF. For the CDR3, the DNA is TGTGCCTGTGACACCTTTAATGATGGCTACACCTTC.

V is TRBV24-1 and J is TRBJ1-2, with 7 bases that match TRBD1. J was trimmed by 5 bases and V by 6 bases; bases with no gene match: 5. CDR3 length: 13 residues. CDR1 and CDR2 from the germline V gene are KGHDR and SFDVKD. This CDR3 is CATSTTGAYGYTF. The CDR3 DNA sequence: TGTGCCACCAGTACCACAGGGGCGTATGGCTACACCTTC.

The CDR3 region has the DNA TGTGCCAGCAGTGAAGGGCGGGACAGGGGCCATCGAAATAATTCACCCCTCCACTTT. Its protein is CASSEGRDRGHRNNSPLHF. This chain links TRBV2 with TRBJ1-6, with 10 bases identical to TRBD1. J gave up 5 bases and V 1 base, and 11 bases lay outside the gene matches. The germline V gene has CDR1 SNHLY and CDR2 FYNNEI. The CDR3 is 19 amino acids.

This sequence joins TRBV28 and TRBJ2-7; weak D call: TRBD1 (5 bases). There are 12 residues in the CDR3. The germline V gene encodes CDR1 MDHEN and CDR2 SYDVKM. Trimming took 3 bases from V and 6 from J, leaving 9 bases between them. As DNA, the CDR3 is TGTGCCAGCAGTTTGCAGGGAACCGAGCAGTACTTC. Protein: CASSLQGTEQYF.

This chain uses TRBV25-1 with TRBJ1-2; TRBD1 matches 8 bases. Per the germline V gene, CDR1 is MGHDK and CDR2 is SYGVNS. This CDR3 is 14 amino acids long. After removal of 4 bases from V and 5 bases from J, the junction contained 6 bases not matched to a gene. In nucleotides, the CDR3 is TGTGCCAGCAGTGCCGGACAGGGCCTTTATGGCTACACCTTC. Its protein is CASSAGQGLYGYTF.

V and J are TRBV4-3 and TRBJ2-1, with 10 bases identical to TRBD2. V dropped 4 bases and J dropped 7; count of bases not matched to a gene: 4. The CDR3 runs 14 residues. The germline gives CDR1 LGHNA, CDR2 YSLEER. CDR3 coding DNA: TGCGCCAGCAGCCGAGGGACTAGCGAGAATGAGCAGTTCTTC. Amino acid sequence: CASSRGTSENEQFF.

This chain connects TRBV15 to TRBJ2-3; perhaps TRBD2 as D (6 bases). CDR1 and CDR2 (germline): LNHNV, YYDKDF (reference sequence). The CDR3 spans 14 residues. V lost 10 bases and J 4 bases, leaving 18 bases between the germline ends. CDR3 region: CASQEIGGPDTQYF. The CDR3 coding sequence is TGTGCCAGTCAAGAGATCGGGGGACCAGATACGCAGTATTTT. The whole variable domain, filled in from reference TRBV15 and TRBJ2-3, reads DAMVIQNPRYQVTQFGKPVTLSCSQTLNHNVMYWYQQKSSQAPKLLFHYYDKDFNNEADTPDNFQSRRPNTSFCFLDIRSPGLGDTAMYLCASQEIGGPDTQYFGPGTRLTVL.

The chain has TRBV7-2 and TRBJ2-7; 8 bases line up with TRBD1. Germline assignment: CDR1 SGHTA and CDR2 FQGNSA. V shed 5 bases and J 4 bases; nucleotides not matched to a gene: 13. The length of the CDR3 is 16 residues. The CDR3: CASSGWVLQGVYEQYF. DNA of the CDR3: TGTGCCAGCAGCGGGTGGGTGCTACAGGGGGTTTACGAGCAGTACTTC.

V and J are TRBV30 and TRBJ2-1; no clear D. This CDR3 contains 12 residues. Germline loops: CDR1 GTSNPN, CDR2 SVGIG (reference sequence). The V gene lost 7 bases and the J gene lost 4 bases, with 11 bases spanning the gap. Here the CDR3 reads CASQPRYNEQFF. The CDR3 DNA sequence: TGTGCCTCGCAACCCAGATACAATGAGCAGTTCTTC.

This clone was seen many times. The chain joins TRBV27 to TRBJ2-7, with D possibly matching TRBD1 (5 bases). The length of the CDR3 is 15 residues. Germline CDR1 is MNHEY and CDR2 is SMNVEV (reference sequence). Trimming took off 3 bases at V and 0 bases at J, with 12 bases between the two ends. The CDR3 is CASSLGQTASYEQYF. CDR3 sequence (DNA): TGTGCCAGCAGTTTGGGGCAGACCGCCTCCTACGAGCAGTACTTC.

This chain links TRBV18 with TRBJ2-2, with a weak D call TRBD1 (6 bases). Per the germline V gene, CDR1 is KGHSH and CDR2 is LQKENI. The CDR3 is made up of 14 amino acids. Trimming removed 4 bases from V and 9 bases from J, with 15 bases in between. The CDR3 loop reads CASSRPGAFRELFF. The CDR3 coding sequence is TGTGCCAGCTCACGGCCAGGGGCTTTCCGGGAGCTGTTTTTT.